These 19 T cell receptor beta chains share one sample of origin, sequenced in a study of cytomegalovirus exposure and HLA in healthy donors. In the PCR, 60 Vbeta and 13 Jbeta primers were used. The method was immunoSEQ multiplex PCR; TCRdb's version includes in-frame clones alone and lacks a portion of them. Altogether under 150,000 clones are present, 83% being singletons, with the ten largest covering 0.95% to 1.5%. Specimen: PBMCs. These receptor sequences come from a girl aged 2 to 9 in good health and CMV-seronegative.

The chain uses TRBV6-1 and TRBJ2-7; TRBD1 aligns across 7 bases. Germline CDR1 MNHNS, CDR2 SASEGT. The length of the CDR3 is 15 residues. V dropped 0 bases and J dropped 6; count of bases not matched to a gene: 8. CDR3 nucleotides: TGTGCCAGCAGTGAAGCCGGGACAGCGATGGCCGAGCAGTACTTC. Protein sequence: CASSEAGTAMAEQYF.

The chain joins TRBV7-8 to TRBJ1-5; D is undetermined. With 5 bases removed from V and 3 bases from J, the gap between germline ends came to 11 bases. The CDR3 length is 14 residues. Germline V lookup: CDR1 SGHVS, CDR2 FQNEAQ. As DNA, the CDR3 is TGTGCCAGCAGCCCTAGCGGAGTCAATCAGCCCCAGCATTTT. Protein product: CASSPSGVNQPQHF.

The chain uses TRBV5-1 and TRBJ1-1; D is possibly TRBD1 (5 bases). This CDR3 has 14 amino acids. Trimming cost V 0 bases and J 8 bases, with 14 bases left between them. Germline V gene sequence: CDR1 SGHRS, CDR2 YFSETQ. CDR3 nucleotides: TGCGCCAGCAGCTTGGAGGCAGGGTATGGGGAAGCTTTCTTT. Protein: CASSLEAGYGEAFF. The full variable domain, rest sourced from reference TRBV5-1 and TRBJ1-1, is KAGVTQTPRYLIKTRGQQVTLSCSPISGHRSVSWYQQTPGQGLQFLFEYFSETQRNKGNFPGRFSGRQFSNSRSEMNVSTLELGDSALYLCASSLEAGYGEAFFGQGTRLTVV.

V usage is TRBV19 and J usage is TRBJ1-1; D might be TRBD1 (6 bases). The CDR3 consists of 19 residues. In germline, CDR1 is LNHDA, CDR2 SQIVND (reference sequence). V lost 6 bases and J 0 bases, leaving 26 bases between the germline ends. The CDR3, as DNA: TGTGCCAGTAGACTCACACGAGCTTCGGGACACTTCATGAACACTGAAGCTTTCTTT. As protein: CASRLTRASGHFMNTEAFF.

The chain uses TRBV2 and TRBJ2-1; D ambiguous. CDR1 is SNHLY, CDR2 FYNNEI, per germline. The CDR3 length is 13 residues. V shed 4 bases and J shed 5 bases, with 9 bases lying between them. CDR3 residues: CASSGSEHNEQFF. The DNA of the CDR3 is TGTGCCAGCAGTGGCAGCGAGCACAATGAGCAGTTCTTC.

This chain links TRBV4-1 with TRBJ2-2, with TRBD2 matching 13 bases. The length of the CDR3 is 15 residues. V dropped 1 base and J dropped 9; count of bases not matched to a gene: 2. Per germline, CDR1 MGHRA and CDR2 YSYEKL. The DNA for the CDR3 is TGCGCCAGCAGCCAAGGGACTAGCGGGAGCTGGGAGCTGTTTTTT. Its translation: CASSQGTSGSWELFF.

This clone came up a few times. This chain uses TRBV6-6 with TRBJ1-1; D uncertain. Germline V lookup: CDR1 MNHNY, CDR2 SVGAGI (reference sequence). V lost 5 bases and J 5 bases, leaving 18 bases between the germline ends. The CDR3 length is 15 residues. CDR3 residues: CASSPLKGGKTEAFF. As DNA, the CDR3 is TGTGCCAGCAGTCCCTTGAAGGGCGGGAAGACTGAAGCTTTCTTT.

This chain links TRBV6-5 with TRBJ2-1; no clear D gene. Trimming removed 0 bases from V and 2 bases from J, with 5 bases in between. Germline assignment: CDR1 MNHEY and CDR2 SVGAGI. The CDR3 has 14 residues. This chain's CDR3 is CASSYSGAYNEQFF. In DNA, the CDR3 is TGTGCCAGCAGTTACTCTGGAGCCTACAATGAGCAGTTCTTC.

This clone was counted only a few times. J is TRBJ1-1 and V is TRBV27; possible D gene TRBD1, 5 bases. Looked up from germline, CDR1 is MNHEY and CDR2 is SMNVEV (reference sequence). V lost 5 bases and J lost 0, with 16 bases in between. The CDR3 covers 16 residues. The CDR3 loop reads CASSDGQGSMNTEAFF. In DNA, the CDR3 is TGTGCCAGCAGTGACGGACAAGGAAGTATGAACACTGAAGCTTTCTTT.

CDR3 sequence (DNA): TGTGCCAGCAGTTACGCGGGACAGGGCCTATATGGCTACACCTTC. Amino acids: CASSYAGQGLYGYTF. This chain connects TRBV6-5 to TRBJ1-2; TRBD1 aligns across 9 bases. The CDR3 is 15 residues long. Unmatched junction bases numbered 6, after V lost 2 bases and J lost 5 bases. Germline CDR1 reads MNHEY; CDR2 reads SVGAGI.

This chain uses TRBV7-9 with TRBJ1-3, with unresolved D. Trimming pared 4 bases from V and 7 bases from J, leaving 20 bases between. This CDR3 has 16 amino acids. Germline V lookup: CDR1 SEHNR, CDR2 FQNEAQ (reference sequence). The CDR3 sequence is CASSSPVTTSGNTIYF. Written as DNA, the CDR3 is TGTGCCAGCAGCTCCCCGGTAACTACTAGTGGGAACACCATATATTTT.

The CDR3 DNA reads TGCGCCAGCAGCTGGACTAGCGACCACGAGCAGTACTTC. It codes for CASSWTSDHEQYF. This chain links TRBV5-1 with TRBJ2-7; 9 bases are shared with TRBD2. CDR1 is SGHRS, CDR2 YFSETQ, per germline. This CDR3 comprises 13 residues. After removal of 3 bases from V and 5 bases from J, the junction contained 3 bases not matched to a gene.

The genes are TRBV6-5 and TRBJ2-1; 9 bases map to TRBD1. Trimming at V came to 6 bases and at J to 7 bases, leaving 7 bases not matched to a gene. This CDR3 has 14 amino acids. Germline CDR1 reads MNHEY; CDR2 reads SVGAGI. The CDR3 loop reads CASSLDRGGNEQFF. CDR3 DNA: TGTGCCAGCAGCCTCGACAGGGGGGGAAATGAGCAGTTCTTC.

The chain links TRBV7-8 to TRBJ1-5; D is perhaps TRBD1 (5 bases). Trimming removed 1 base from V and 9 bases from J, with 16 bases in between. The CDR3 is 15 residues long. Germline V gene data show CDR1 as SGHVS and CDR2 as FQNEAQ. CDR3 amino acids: CASSLDPGVPSPQHF. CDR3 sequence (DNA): TGTGCCAGCAGCTTAGATCCGGGGGTCCCATCGCCCCAGCATTTT.

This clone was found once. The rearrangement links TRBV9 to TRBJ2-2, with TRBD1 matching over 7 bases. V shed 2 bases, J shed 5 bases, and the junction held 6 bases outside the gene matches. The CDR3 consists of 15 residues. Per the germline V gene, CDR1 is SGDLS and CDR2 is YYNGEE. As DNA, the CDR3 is TGTGCCAGCAGCGTGCCAGACAGGGAGACCGGGGAGCTGTTTTTT. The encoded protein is CASSVPDRETGELFF.

The CDR3 DNA follows: TGTGCCAGCAGCGATACCGGGACAGGGTACAATGAGCAGTTCTTC. Encoded protein: CASSDTGTGYNEQFF. The chain carries TRBV9 and TRBJ2-1; TRBD1 aligns across 9 bases. The CDR3 consists of 15 residues. Germline lookup yields CDR1 SGDLS and CDR2 YYNGEE. The V and J ends lost 3 bases and 4 bases, in that order; junction bases with no gene match: 5.

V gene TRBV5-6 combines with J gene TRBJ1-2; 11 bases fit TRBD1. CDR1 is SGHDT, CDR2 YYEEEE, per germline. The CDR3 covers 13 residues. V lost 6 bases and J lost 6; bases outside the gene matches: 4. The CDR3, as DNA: TGTGCCAGCACTGTGGACAGGGGGCATGGCTACACCTTC. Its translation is CASTVDRGHGYTF. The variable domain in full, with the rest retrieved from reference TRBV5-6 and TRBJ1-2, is DAGVTQSPTHLIKTRGQQVTLRCSPKSGHDTVSWYQQALGQGPQFIFQYYEEEERQRGNFPDRFSGHQFPNYSSELNVNALLLGDSALYLCASTVDRGHGYTFGSGTRLTVV.

CDR3 nucleotide sequence: TGTGCCAGCAGTTACGGGCAGATGAACTATGGCTACACCTTC. This codes for CASSYGQMNYGYTF. V usage is TRBV6-6 and J usage is TRBJ1-2; D is uncertain. V lost 2 bases and J 2 bases, leaving 9 bases between the germline ends. The CDR3 sequence is 14 residues long. Per germline, CDR1 MNHNY and CDR2 SVGAGI (reference sequence).

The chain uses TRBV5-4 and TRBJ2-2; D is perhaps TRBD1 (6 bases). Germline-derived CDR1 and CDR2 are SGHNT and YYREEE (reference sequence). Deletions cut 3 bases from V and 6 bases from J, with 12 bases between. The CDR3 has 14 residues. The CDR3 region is CASSSGVWAGELFF. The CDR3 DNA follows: TGTGCCAGCAGCTCAGGGGTGTGGGCCGGGGAGCTGTTTTTT.